A selection of T cell receptor beta chains follows, all from one sample in a study of T cell changes during pregnancy in multiple sclerosis. Sequencing used immunoSEQ multiplex PCR; TCRdb keeps in-frame clones, though not all of them. The sample has 65,000 to 85,000 clones; 94% are singletons. The sequencing here drew on CD4+ T cells from peripheral blood mononuclear cells, taken after pregnancy. The receptor source for this set is a female donor with multiple sclerosis, enrolled in a pregnancy study. Both conserved end residues are part of each CDR3. The D gene is left open where the match is weak. Part of the rows lack a size; the others show once, few, many or a class for expanded clones.

>-|TRBJ1-3|TRBV6-6|-
TGTGCCAGCAGTTACTCGACAGGTGGTGGAAACACCATATATTTT
CASSYSTGGGNTIYF
>-|TRBJ2-3|TRBV6-1|-
TGTGCCAGCAGTGAAGTCCAGGAAAGCACAGATACGCAGTATTTT
CASSEVQESTDTQYF
>-|TRBJ2-2|TRBV19|TRBD2
TGTGCCAGTAGGGGGGGAGGGCTAGCGGAGAACACCGGGGAGCTGTTTTTT
CASRGGGLAENTGELFF
>-|TRBJ1-6|TRBV5-1|TRBD1
TGCGCCAGCAGCTTGGGGCACCGACAGGGGGCAACGCGAAATTCACCCCTCCACTTT
CASSLGHRQGATRNSPLHF
>few|TRBJ1-1|TRBV30|-
TGTGCCTATAAGACAGGGAACACTGAAGCTTTCTTT
CAYKTGNTEAFF
>-|TRBJ2-1|TRBV28|-
TGTGCCAGCAGTTTTTTTCGGCGGAGCTCCTACAATGAGCAGTTCTTC
CASSFFRRSSYNEQFF
>-|TRBJ1-3|TRBV11-2|-
TGTGCCAGCAGCCCAGGGAGCCAGGGGATCGGAAACACCATATATTTT
CASSPGSQGIGNTIYF
>-|TRBJ2-2|TRBV5-8|TRBD2
TGTGCCAGCAGCTTAAGCGGGAGAGAGCTGTTTTTT
CASSLSGRELFF
>-|TRBJ2-1|TRBV27|TRBD2
TGTGCCAGCACCTGGGGTAGTTTTGCGGGAGATTCCTACAATGAGCAGTTCTTC
CASTWGSFAGDSYNEQFF
>-|TRBJ2-1|TRBV10-1|TRBD2
TGCGCCAGCAGGGACTATCATAGCGGGTTACAAACCTGCGAATACAATGAGCAGTTCTTC
CASRDYHSGLQTCEYNEQFF
>-|TRBJ2-3|TRBV7-8|TRBD2
TGTGCCAGCAGCTTAACCCTAGCGGGGGGCACAGATACGCAGTATTTT
CASSLTLAGGTDTQYF
>-|TRBJ1-1|TRBV5-1|-
TGCGCCAGCAGCTTGAATGAGGGGGGGAGGAACACTGAAGCTTTCTTT
CASSLNEGGRNTEAFF
>-|TRBJ2-3|TRBV13|TRBD2
TGTGCCAGCAGCTCCTTTAGCGGGAGGGCCTTATCCACAGATACGCAGTATTTT
CASSSFSGRALSTDTQYF
>once|TRBJ2-7|TRBV9|TRBD1
TGTGCCAGCAGCGTAGATCCGGGACAGGGGGTCGAGCAGTACTTC
CASSVDPGQGVEQYF
>-|TRBJ2-1|TRBV19|TRBD2
TGTGCCAGTAGTAGGACTAGCGGGAGGGCCGGGCTGAATGAGCAGTTCTTC
CASSRTSGRAGLNEQFF
>-|TRBJ1-5|TRBV5-1|-
TGCGCCAGCAGCTCCCGAGGAGGTAGCAATCAGCCCCAGCATTTT
CASSSRGGSNQPQHF
>-|TRBJ2-3|TRBV19|TRBD2
TGTGCCAGTAGTCCCTTAGCGGGAGCTAGCACAGATACGCAGTATTTT
CASSPLAGASTDTQYF
>-|TRBJ1-4|TRBV25-1|-
TGTGCCAGCTCCAGGGGCGCCGGGGAAAAACTGTTTTTT
CASSRGAGEKLFF
>-|TRBJ2-3|TRBV19|TRBD2
TGTGCCAGTAGTATCGGGGCTAGCGGGAGGTCAGGTACGCAGTATTTT
CASSIGASGRSGTQYF
>-|TRBJ1-1|TRBV5-6|-
TGTGCCAGCAGCTTTCGGGGCGGGGTGTCAGGGGCTTTCTTT
CASSFRGGVSGAFF
>-|TRBJ2-6|TRBV5-4|TRBD1
TGTGCCAGCAGCTCGACAGGGGGCGCCTCAGGGGCCAACGTCCTGACTTTC
CASSSTGGASGANVLTF
>-|TRBJ2-1|TRBV9|TRBD2
TGTGCCAGCAGCGTAGGGGGGACTAGCGGGCACCTCAATGAGCAGTTCTTC
CASSVGGTSGHLNEQFF
>-|TRBJ2-5|TRBV4-3|TRBD2
TGCGCCAGCAGCCAAGATTATAGCGGGAGGGCGGGGTGGATAGAGACCCAGTACTTC
CASSQDYSGRAGWIETQYF
>-|TRBJ2-3|TRBV28|TRBD2
TGTGCCAGCAATTCAGCGGGAGGCCAGGAGAGAGATACGCAGTATTTT
CASNSAGGQERDTQYF
>once|TRBJ1-5|TRBV30|-
TGTGCCTGGAGTGGGGGGGAGGGGGGTGTCAATCAGCCCCAGCATTTT
CAWSGGEGGVNQPQHF
>-|TRBJ2-7|TRBV7-2|-
TGTGCCAGCAGCCAGCACAGCTACGAGCAGTACTTC
CASSQHSYEQYF
>-|TRBJ2-7|TRBV7-2|-
TGTGCCAGCAGCTTAGGGGGGGTGGGTCAGGATCGCGAGCAGTACTTC
CASSLGGVGQDREQYF